What follows are 25 T cell receptor beta chains derived from one specimen sequenced in a study of shared clonotypes between healthy human individuals. This table comes from immunoSEQ multiplex PCR, and its TCRdb copy is limited to in-frame clones, with some not included. The sample has a few hundred thousand clones, about 69% seen once. The sequencing input was memory CD4+ T cells sorted from blood. The subset is: CD45RA-negative fraction. These receptors were obtained from a man aged 25 to 45 in good health.

CDR3: CASSFRGGGYTF. Written as DNA, the CDR3 is TGTGCCAGCAGCTTCAGGGGAGGGGGCTACACCTTC. The rearrangement joins TRBV6-1 to TRBJ1-2; D is perhaps TRBD1 (6 bases). This CDR3 contains 12 residues. Trimming removed 6 bases from V and 8 bases from J, with 13 bases in between. Germline CDR1 reads MNHNS; CDR2 reads SASEGT.

The V and J genes are TRBV6-1 and TRBJ2-2, with D tentatively TRBD1 (5 bases). This CDR3 contains 14 residues. The germline CDR1 and CDR2 sequences are MNHNS and SASEGT. V dropped 4 bases and J dropped 4 bases, with 10 bases sitting between them. CDR3 protein: CASSGSRATGELFF. As DNA, the CDR3 is TGTGCCAGCAGTGGATCCAGGGCCACCGGGGAGCTGTTTTTT.

The chain couples TRBV7-2 to TRBJ2-2; D is uncertain. Germline values: CDR1 SGHTA, CDR2 FQGNSA. The CDR3 spans 15 residues. Trimming cost V 1 base and J 4 bases, with 10 bases left between them. In DNA, the CDR3 is TGTGCCAGCAGCTTAGGTAACAGCTTCACCGGGGAGCTGTTTTTT. Protein sequence: CASSLGNSFTGELFF.

This sequence joins TRBV19 and TRBJ2-1; possible D gene TRBD1, 6 bases. The germline V gene encodes CDR1 LNHDA and CDR2 SQIVND (reference sequence). V was shortened by 5 bases and J by 4 bases, with 12 bases between the two germline ends. This CDR3 region has 14 residues. Here the CDR3 reads CASSADSVYNEQFF. In DNA, the CDR3 is TGTGCCAGTAGTGCGGACAGCGTGTACAATGAGCAGTTCTTC.

The rearrangement uses TRBV6-6 and TRBJ1-3; unclear D gene. CDR1 is MNHNY, CDR2 SVGAGI, per germline (reference sequence). This CDR3 has 15 amino acids. The germline V and J ends were trimmed by 3 bases and 0 bases, with 9 bases remaining between them. Here the CDR3 DNA reads TGTGCCAGCAGTTATATCCCGGACTCTGGAAACACCATATATTTT. This gives the protein CASSYIPDSGNTIYF.

This clone has only a few counts. This rearrangement joins TRBV6-1 to TRBJ1-5; D unresolved. Germline V lookup: CDR1 MNHNS, CDR2 SASEGT. The CDR3 is made up of 14 amino acids. Trimming pared 10 bases from V and 9 bases from J, leaving 22 bases between. CDR3 residues: CATRRAVSSGPQHF. CDR3 DNA: TGTGCCACCAGACGAGCGGTCAGTTCGGGGCCCCAGCATTTT.

For this clone: In the same sample, other DNA sequences code for this CDR3. This chain joins TRBV5-1 and TRBJ2-3; TRBD2 is a possible D gene (5 bases). V dropped 6 bases and J dropped 0 bases, with 11 bases sitting between them. CDR1 SGHRS and CDR2 YFSETQ come from the germline V gene. The CDR3 runs to 14 residues. In DNA form, the CDR3 reads TGCGCCAGCATCCGGGGTGGAAGCACAGATACGCAGTATTTT. Its translation: CASIRGGSTDTQYF.

The rearrangement links TRBV18 to TRBJ1-1, with TRBD1 matching over 9 bases. The CDR3 has 15 residues. J gave up 3 bases and V 3 bases, and 5 bases lay outside the gene matches. The germline CDR1 and CDR2 sequences are KGHSH and LQKENI. The CDR3 nucleotides are TGTGCCAGCTCACCCCAACAGGGGGCCGACACTGAAGCTTTCTTT. This codes for CASSPQQGADTEAFF.

The table lists this clone with many counts. V is TRBV5-1 and J is TRBJ1-2; no clear D gene. CDR3 length equals 17 residues. Germline values: CDR1 SGHRS, CDR2 YFSETQ. Trimming shortened V by 0 bases and J by 8 bases, and 23 bases separated the two germline ends. DNA for the CDR3: TGCGCCAGCAGCTTGGTCGGCCTATCCCGTGCCGGTGGCGGCTACACCTTC. Protein sequence: CASSLVGLSRAGGGYTF.

This rearrangement joins TRBV5-1 to TRBJ2-7, with D perhaps TRBD1 (8 bases). Germline-derived CDR1 and CDR2 are SGHRS and YFSETQ. Deletions cut 2 bases from V and 4 bases from J, with 16 bases between. The CDR3 is made up of 15 amino acids. In nucleotides, the CDR3 is TGCGCCAGCAGCTTCACCGGACAGGGAGGGTACGAGCAGTACTTC. It translates to CASSFTGQGGYEQYF.

This clone turned up a few times. V is TRBV21-1 and J is TRBJ2-4; whether TRBD1, the table's D call, matches the DNA was not checked. TRBV21-1 is labeled a pseudogene. CDR3 length: 17 residues. CDR3 in amino acids: CASSKGWTALAKNIQYF. DNA of the CDR3: TGTGCCAGCAGCAAAGGTTGGACAGCCCTAGCCAAAAACATTCAGTACTTC.

There are a few counts of this clone. The chain employs TRBV2 and TRBJ2-7; 9 bases map to TRBD1. In germline, CDR1 is SNHLY, CDR2 FYNNEI. The CDR3 length is 17 residues. V gave up 6 bases and J gave up 3 bases; unmatched junction bases: 15. This CDR3 reads CASRGDRARKMIYEQYF. Here the CDR3 DNA reads TGTGCCAGCAGAGGGGACAGGGCACGAAAGATGATCTACGAGCAGTACTTC.

This clone has more than one count but fewer than ten. The chain employs TRBV2 and TRBJ2-3; D uncertain. The CDR3 contains 14 residues. Germline V lookup: CDR1 SNHLY, CDR2 FYNNEI. The V and J ends lost 7 bases and 6 bases respectively, with 17 bases between them. CDR3 region: CASNQLKGPDTQYF. CDR3 nucleotides: TGTGCCAGCAACCAGTTGAAGGGCCCGGATACGCAGTATTTT. The full variable domain, its missing parts supplied by reference TRBV2 and TRBJ2-3, is EPEVTQTPSHQVTQMGQEVILRCVPISNHLYFYWYRQILGQKVEFLVSFYNNEISEKSEIFDDQFSVERPDGSNFTLKIRSTKLEDSAMYFCASNQLKGPDTQYFGPGTRLTVL.

J is TRBJ2-5 and V is TRBV28; TRBD2 aligns across 10 bases. Germline-derived CDR1 and CDR2 are MDHEN and SYDVKM. The junction had 10 bases not matched to a gene; V was cut back by 5 bases and J by 4 bases. The CDR3 runs 16 residues. The DNA of the CDR3 is TGTGCCAGCAGTACCCCTATAGCGGGAGGATTAGAGACCCAGTACTTC. Translation gives CASSTPIAGGLETQYF.

The chain joins TRBV7-6 to TRBJ2-2; unclear D gene. Germline lookup yields CDR1 SGHVS and CDR2 FNYEAQ. CDR3 length equals 15 residues. Trimming stripped 0 bases from V and 1 base from J, with 6 bases between. CDR3 nucleotide sequence: TGTGCCAGCAGCTTAGCTCTGGGGAACACCGGGGAGCTGTTTTTT. Translating it yields CASSLALGNTGELFF.

CDR3 nucleotides: TGTGCCAGCAGCTTAGACGGGAGGGCCCAAGAGACCCAGTACTTC. This encodes CASSLDGRAQETQYF. V and J are TRBV7-2 and TRBJ2-5, with TRBD2 matching 8 bases. CDR3 size: 15 residues. The V gene end was trimmed by 1 base and the J gene end by 1 base; junction bases not matched to a gene: 2. Germline-derived CDR1 and CDR2 are SGHTA and FQGNSA.

This clone was observed a few times. The CDR3 DNA follows: TGTGCCAGCAGCTGGGGGACAGGTTACATGAACACTGAAGCTTTCTTT. Translating gives CASSWGTGYMNTEAFF. The rearrangement uses TRBV5-5 and TRBJ1-1; TRBD1 agrees at 8 bases. Germline CDR1 SGHKS, CDR2 YYEKEE (reference sequence). The CDR3 covers 16 residues. Trimming took 3 bases from V and 0 from J; bases not matched to a gene: 7. The whole variable domain, filled in from reference TRBV5-5 and TRBJ1-1, reads DAGVTQSPTHLIKTRGQQVTLRCSPISGHKSVSWYQQVLGQGPQFIFQYYEKEERGRGNFPDRFSARQFPNYSSELNVNALLLGDSALYLCASSWGTGYMNTEAFFGQGTRLTVV.

This clone was observed a handful of times. The chain combines TRBV14 with TRBJ2-3; possibly TRBD2 for D (6 bases). Germline CDR1 reads SGHDN; CDR2 reads FVKESK. The CDR3 is made up of 17 amino acids. The germline V and J ends were trimmed by 0 bases and 1 base, with 14 bases remaining between them. In DNA, the CDR3 is TGTGCCAGCAGCCAAGATCGACTAGGTGGGGGCACAGATACGCAGTATTTT. It encodes CASSQDRLGGGTDTQYF.

V gene TRBV13 combines with J gene TRBJ1-2, with TRBD1 as a possible D gene (6 bases). The CDR3 runs 14 residues. Germline CDR1 reads PRHDT; CDR2 reads FYEKMQ (reference sequence). V was trimmed by 5 bases and J by 5 bases, leaving 15 bases between them. CDR3 in amino acids: CASSARTGLYGYTF. CDR3 coding DNA: TGTGCCAGCAGCGCAAGAACAGGGTTGTATGGCTACACCTTC.

The chain recombines TRBV5-4 with TRBJ1-2; weak D call: TRBD1 (5 bases). This CDR3 is 15 amino acids long. Trimming took off 9 bases at V and 8 bases at J, with 26 bases between the two ends. The germline CDR1 and CDR2 sequences are SGHNT and YYREEE (reference sequence). This chain's CDR3 is CATLLGAGRAEGYTF. The DNA of the CDR3 is TGTGCCACACTCCTCGGGGCAGGGCGCGCGGAGGGCTACACCTTC.

This clone was observed a single time. V is TRBV5-5 and J is TRBJ2-5; D may be TRBD1 (6 bases). The germline V gene encodes CDR1 SGHKS and CDR2 YYEKEE (reference sequence). The V and J ends lost 4 bases and 1 base respectively, with 11 bases between them. CDR3 length equals 14 residues. The CDR3 sequence is CASSQGTAQETQYF. The CDR3 DNA follows: TGTGCCAGCAGCCAGGGGACGGCCCAAGAGACCCAGTACTTC.

The CDR3 sequence is CAMALRTGGTDTQYF. CDR3 DNA: TGTGCCATGGCATTGCGAACAGGGGGCACAGATACGCAGTATTTT. This sequence joins TRBV10-3 and TRBJ2-3; the match to TRBD1 covers 7 bases. Germline values: CDR1 ENHRY, CDR2 SYGVKD. The CDR3 extends over 15 amino acids. V lost 9 bases and J lost 1; bases outside the gene matches: 10.

In DNA, the CDR3 is TGTGCCAGCAGTGACTCGGAGGAGGGCATCACCGGGGAGCTGTTTTTT. Translating gives CASSDSEEGITGELFF. This chain uses TRBV6-4 with TRBJ2-2; perhaps TRBD2 as D (6 bases). V was cut by 0 bases and J by 4 bases, with 12 bases left in between. Germline V lookup: CDR1 MRHNA, CDR2 SNTAGT. The CDR3 consists of 16 residues.

The chain employs TRBV25-1 and TRBJ2-1; TRBD2 matches 9 bases. The ends lost 3 bases at V and 7 bases at J; junction bases unmatched: 1. The germline V gene encodes CDR1 MGHDK and CDR2 SYGVNS. CDR3 size: 13 residues. DNA of the CDR3: TGTGCCAGCAGTGAGACTAGCGGAAATGAGCAGTTCTTC. As protein: CASSETSGNEQFF.

A few counts support this clone. V usage is TRBV4-1 and J usage is TRBJ2-5, with 7 nucleotides matching TRBD2. The CDR3 contains 16 residues. V lost 0 bases to trimming and J lost 6 bases; unmatched junction nucleotides: 10. In germline, CDR1 is MGHRA, CDR2 YSYEKL. Here the CDR3 DNA reads TGCGCCAGCAGCCAAGATCTGGGCGGGAGTATTCAGACCCAGTACTTC. Translating gives CASSQDLGGSIQTQYF.